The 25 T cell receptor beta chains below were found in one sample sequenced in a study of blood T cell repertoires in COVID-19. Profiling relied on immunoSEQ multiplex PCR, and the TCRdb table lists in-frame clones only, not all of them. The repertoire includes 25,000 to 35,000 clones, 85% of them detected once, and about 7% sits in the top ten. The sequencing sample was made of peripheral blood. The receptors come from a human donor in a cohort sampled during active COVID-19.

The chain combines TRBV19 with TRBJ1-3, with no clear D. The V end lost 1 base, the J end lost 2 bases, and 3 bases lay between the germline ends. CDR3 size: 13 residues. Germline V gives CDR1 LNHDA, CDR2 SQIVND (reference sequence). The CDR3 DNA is TGTGCCAGTAGTATAGCCACTGGAAACACCATATATTTT. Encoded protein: CASSIATGNTIYF.

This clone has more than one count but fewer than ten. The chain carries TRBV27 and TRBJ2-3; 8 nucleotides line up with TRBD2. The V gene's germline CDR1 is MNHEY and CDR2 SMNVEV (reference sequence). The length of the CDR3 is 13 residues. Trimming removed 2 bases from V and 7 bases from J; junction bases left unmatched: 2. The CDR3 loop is CASSLPGGNTQYF. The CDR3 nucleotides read TGTGCCAGCAGTTTACCGGGGGGGAATACGCAGTATTTT.

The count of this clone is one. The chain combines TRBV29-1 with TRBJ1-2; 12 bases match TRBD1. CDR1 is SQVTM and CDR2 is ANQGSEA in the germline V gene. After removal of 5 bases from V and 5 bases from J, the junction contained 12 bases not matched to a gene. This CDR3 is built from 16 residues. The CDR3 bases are TGCAGCGTTTCACAGGGGACAGGGGGCGCGAATTATGGCTACACCTTC. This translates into CSVSQGTGGANYGYTF.

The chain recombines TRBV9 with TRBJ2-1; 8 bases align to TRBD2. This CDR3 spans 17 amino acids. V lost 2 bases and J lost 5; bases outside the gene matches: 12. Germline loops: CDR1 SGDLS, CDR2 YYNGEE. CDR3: CASSVYELAANNNEQFF. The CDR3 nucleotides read TGTGCCAGCAGCGTCTATGAACTAGCGGCTAATAACAATGAGCAGTTCTTC. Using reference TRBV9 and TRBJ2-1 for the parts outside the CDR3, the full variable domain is DSGVTQTPKHLITATGQRVTLRCSPRSGDLSVYWYQQSLDQGLQFLIQYYNGEERAKGNILERFSAQQFPDLHSELNLSSLELGDSALYFCASSVYELAANNNEQFFGPGTRLTVL.

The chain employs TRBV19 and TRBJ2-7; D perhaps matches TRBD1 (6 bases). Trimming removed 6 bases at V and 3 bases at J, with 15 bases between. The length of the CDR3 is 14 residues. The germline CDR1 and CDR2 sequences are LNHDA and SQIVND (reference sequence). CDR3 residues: CASRPKDRDYEQYF. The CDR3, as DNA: TGTGCCAGTAGACCAAAGGACAGAGACTACGAGCAGTACTTC.

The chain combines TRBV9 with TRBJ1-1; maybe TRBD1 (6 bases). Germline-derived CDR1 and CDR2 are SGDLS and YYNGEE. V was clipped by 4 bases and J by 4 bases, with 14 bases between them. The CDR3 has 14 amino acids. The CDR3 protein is CASSPRQEFTEAFF. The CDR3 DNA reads TGTGCCAGCAGCCCGCGACAGGAATTCACTGAAGCTTTCTTT. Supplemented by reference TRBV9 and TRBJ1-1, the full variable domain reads DSGVTQTPKHLITATGQRVTLRCSPRSGDLSVYWYQQSLDQGLQFLIQYYNGEERAKGNILERFSAQQFPDLHSELNLSSLELGDSALYFCASSPRQEFTEAFFGQGTRLTVV.

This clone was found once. The CDR3 region is CASSSLDRVSNQPQHF. Here the CDR3 DNA reads TGTGCCAGCAGCTCCCTCGACAGGGTTAGCAATCAGCCCCAGCATTTT. The V call is TRBV7-8, the J call TRBJ1-5, with TRBD1 matching 7 bases. The junction had 6 bases not matched to a gene; V was cut back by 4 bases and J by 0 bases. Germline V gene sequence: CDR1 SGHVS, CDR2 FQNEAQ. CDR3 length: 16 amino acids.

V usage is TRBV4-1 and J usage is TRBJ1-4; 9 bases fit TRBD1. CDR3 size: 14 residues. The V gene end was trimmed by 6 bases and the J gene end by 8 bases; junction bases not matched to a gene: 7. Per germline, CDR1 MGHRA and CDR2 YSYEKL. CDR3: CASSPDRGREKLFF. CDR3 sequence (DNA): TGCGCCAGCAGTCCGGACAGGGGCAGGGAAAAACTGTTTTTT.

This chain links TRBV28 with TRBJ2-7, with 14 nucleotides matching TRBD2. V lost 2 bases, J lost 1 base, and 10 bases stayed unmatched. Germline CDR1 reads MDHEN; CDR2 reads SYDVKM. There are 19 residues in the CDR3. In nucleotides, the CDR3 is TGTGCCAGCAGTTTACTTCCGGGACTAGCGGGAGTCATGTCCTACGAGCAGTACTTC. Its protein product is CASSLLPGLAGVMSYEQYF.

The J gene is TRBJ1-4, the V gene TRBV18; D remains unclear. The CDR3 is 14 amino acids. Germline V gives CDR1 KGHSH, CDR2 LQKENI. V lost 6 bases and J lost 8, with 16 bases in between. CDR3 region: CASSPPGPLEKLFF. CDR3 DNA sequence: TGTGCCAGCTCTCCTCCCGGTCCACTCGAAAAACTGTTTTTT.

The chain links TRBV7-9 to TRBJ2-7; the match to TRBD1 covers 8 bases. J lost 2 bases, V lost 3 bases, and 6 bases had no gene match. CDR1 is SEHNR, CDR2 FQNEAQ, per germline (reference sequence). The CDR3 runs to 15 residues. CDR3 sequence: CASSFLQGQAYEQYF. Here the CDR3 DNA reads TGTGCCAGCAGCTTCTTGCAGGGACAGGCCTACGAGCAGTACTTC.

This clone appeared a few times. The CDR3 DNA reads TGTGCCAGCAGTGAAGAGCCAGGGGACACTGAAGCTTTCTTT. Its protein product is CASSEEPGDTEAFF. This chain links TRBV6-1 with TRBJ1-1, with D tentatively TRBD1 (6 bases). V was cut by 1 base and J by 3 bases, with 9 bases left in between. Germline lookup yields CDR1 MNHNS and CDR2 SASEGT. The length of the CDR3 is 14 residues.

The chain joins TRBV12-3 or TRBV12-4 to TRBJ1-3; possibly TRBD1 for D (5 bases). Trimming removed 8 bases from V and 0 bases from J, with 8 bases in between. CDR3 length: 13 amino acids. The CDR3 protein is CASDRDSGNTIYF. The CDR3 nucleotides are TGTGCCAGCGACAGAGACTCTGGAAACACCATATATTTT.

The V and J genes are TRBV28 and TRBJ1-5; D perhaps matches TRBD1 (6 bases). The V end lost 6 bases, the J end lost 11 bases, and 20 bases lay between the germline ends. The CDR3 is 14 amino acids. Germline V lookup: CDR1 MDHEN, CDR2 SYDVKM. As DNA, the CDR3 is TGTGCCAGCAGATTCCGAGGGGGTAAGGGGGCCCAGCATTTT. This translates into CASRFRGGKGAQHF.

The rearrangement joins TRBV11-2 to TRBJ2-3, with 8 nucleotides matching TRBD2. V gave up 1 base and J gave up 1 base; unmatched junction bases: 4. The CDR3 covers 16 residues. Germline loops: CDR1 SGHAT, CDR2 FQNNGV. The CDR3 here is CASSLVLAGGTDTQYF. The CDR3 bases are TGTGCCAGCAGCTTAGTCCTAGCGGGCGGCACAGATACGCAGTATTTT.

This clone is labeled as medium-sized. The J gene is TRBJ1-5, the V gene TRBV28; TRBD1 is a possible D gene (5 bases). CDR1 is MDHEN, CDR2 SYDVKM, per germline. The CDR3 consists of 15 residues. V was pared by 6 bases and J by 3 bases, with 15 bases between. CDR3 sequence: CASSLTQAYNQPQHF. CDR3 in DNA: TGTGCCAGCAGCTTAACACAGGCCTACAATCAGCCCCAGCATTTT. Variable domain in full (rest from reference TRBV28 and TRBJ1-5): DVKVTQSSRYLVKRTGEKVFLECVQDMDHENMFWYRQDPGLGLRLIYFSYDVKMKEKGDIPEGYSVSREKKERFSLILESASTNQTSMYLCASSLTQAYNQPQHFGDGTRLSIL.

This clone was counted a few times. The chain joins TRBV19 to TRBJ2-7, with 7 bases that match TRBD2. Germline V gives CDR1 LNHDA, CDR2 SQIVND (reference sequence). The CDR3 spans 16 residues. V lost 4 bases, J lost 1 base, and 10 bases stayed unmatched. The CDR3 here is CASSNRPSGSSYEQYF. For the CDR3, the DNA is TGTGCCAGTAGTAATAGGCCTAGCGGATCGTCCTACGAGCAGTACTTC.

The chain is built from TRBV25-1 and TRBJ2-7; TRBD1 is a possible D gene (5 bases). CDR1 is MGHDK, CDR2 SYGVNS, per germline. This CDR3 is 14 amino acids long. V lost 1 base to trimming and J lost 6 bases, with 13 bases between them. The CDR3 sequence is CASSESASGPEQYF. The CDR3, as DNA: TGTGCCAGCAGTGAATCGGCATCAGGGCCCGAGCAGTACTTC.

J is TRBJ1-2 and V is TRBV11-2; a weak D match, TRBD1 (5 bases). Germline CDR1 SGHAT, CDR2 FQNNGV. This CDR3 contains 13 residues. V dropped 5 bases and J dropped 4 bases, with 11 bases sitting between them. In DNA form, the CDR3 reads TGTGCCAGCAGCCTCCGGGGGGGCTATGGCTACACCTTC. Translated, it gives CASSLRGGYGYTF.

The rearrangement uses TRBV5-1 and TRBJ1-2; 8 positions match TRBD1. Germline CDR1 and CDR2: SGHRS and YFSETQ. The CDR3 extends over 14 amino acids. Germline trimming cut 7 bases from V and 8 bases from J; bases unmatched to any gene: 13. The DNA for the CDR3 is TGCGCCAGCTCCGGGACAGGCGACCTCTGGGGCTACACCTTC. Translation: CASSGTGDLWGYTF.

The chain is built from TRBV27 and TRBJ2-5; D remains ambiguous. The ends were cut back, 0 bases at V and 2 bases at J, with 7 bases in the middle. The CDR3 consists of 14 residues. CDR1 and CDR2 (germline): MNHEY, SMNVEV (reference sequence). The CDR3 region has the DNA TGTGCCAGCAGTTTATCTGGGCAACAAGAGACCCAGTACTTC. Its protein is CASSLSGQQETQYF.

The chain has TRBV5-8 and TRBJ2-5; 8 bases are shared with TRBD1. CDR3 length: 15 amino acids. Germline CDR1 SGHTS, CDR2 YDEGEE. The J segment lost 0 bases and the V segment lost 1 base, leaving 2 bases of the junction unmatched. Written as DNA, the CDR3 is TGTGCCAGCAGCTTGATGGACAGGGACCAAGAGACCCAGTACTTC. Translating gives CASSLMDRDQETQYF.

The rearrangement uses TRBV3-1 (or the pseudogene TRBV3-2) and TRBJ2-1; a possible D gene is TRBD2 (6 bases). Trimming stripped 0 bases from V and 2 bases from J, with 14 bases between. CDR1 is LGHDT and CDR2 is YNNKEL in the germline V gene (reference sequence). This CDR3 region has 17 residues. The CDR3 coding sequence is TGTGCCAGCAGCCAAGAATGGGCGGGACCGCCCTACAATGAGCAGTTCTTC. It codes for CASSQEWAGPPYNEQFF.

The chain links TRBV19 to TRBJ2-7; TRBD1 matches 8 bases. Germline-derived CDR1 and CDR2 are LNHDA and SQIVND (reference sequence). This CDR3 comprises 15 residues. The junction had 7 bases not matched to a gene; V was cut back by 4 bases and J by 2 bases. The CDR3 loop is CASSTGTGWAYEQYF. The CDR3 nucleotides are TGTGCCAGTAGTACCGGGACAGGTTGGGCCTACGAGCAGTACTTC.

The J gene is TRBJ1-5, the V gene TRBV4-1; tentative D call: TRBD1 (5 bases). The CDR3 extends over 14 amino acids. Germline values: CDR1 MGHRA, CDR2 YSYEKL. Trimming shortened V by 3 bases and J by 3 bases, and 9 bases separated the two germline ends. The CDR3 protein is CASSQGPVNQPQHF. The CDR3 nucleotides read TGCGCCAGCAGCCAGGGGCCAGTCAATCAGCCCCAGCATTTT.